This is a list of T cell receptor beta chains from one sample in a study of shared clonotypes between healthy human individuals. Profiling relied on immunoSEQ multiplex PCR, and the TCRdb table lists in-frame clones only, not all of them. Of some 2.3 million clones in the sample, approximately 95% were seen once. Sequenced material: naive CD4+ T cells from PBMCs. The origin of the receptors is a man between 18 and 29 years old in good health. Some clones in this sample may be carry-over from other donors' samples. The CDR3 runs from the conserved cysteine through the conserved F or W. Fields, in order: V gene, J gene, D gene, CDR3 DNA, CDR3 protein. The D gene is left open where the match is weak.

TRBV28,TRBJ1-4,NA,TGTGCCAGCAGTTTTACGGGGCCTAATGAAAAACTGTTTTTT,CASSFTGPNEKLFF
TRBV15,TRBJ1-1,NA,TGTGCCACCAGAGATGCAGGGGTGAACACTGAAGCTTTCTTT,CATRDAGVNTEAFF
TRBV28,TRBJ2-5,NA,TGTGCCAGCAGGAACCGACGGCTACAAGAGACCCAGTACTTC,CASRNRRLQETQYF
TRBV28,TRBJ2-1,NA,TGTGCCAGCAGGGTAGGAGGGACGGCTCCCACCTACAATGAGCAGTTCTTC,CASRVGGTAPTYNEQFF
TRBV7-9,TRBJ1-2,NA,TGTGCCAGCAGCTTAGACGGGGCGGGTAACTATGGCTACACCTTC,CASSLDGAGNYGYTF
TRBV9,TRBJ2-1,NA,TGTGCCAGCAGCGGGGTGGACCCCTGGGTGGATGAGCAGTTCTTC,CASSGVDPWVDEQFF
TRBV6-6,TRBJ1-3,NA,TGTGCCAGCAGTTACTCGCGCCCGATCTCTGGAAACACCATATATTTT,CASSYSRPISGNTIYF
TRBV18,TRBJ2-3,NA,TGTGCCAGCTCACCGCCCTCTAGCACAGATACGCAGTATTTT,CASSPPSSTDTQYF
TRBV7-2,TRBJ2-7,NA,TGTGCCAGCAGCCGACAGGCTAGCCTCTCCTACGAGCAGTACTTC,CASSRQASLSYEQYF
TRBV18,TRBJ2-7,TRBD1,TGTGCCAGCTCACCTTCGGGACAGCTTCTTGAGCAGTACTTC,CASSPSGQLLEQYF